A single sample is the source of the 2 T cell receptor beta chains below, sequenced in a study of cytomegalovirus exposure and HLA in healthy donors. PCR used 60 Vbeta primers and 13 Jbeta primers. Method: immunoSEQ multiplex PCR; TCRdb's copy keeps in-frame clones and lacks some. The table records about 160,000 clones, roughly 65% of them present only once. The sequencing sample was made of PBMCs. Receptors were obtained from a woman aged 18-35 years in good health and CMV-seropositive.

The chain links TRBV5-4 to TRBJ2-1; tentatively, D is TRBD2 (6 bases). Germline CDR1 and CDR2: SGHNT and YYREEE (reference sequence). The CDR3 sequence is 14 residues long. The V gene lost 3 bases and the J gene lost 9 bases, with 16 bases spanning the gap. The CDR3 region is CASSWRDSSLEQFF. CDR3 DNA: TGTGCCAGCAGCTGGCGGGACTCCAGTCTTGAGCAGTTCTTC.

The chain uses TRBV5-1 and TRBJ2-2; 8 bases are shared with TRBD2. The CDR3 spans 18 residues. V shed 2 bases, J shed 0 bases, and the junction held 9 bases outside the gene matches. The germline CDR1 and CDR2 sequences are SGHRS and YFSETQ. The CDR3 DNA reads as TGCGCCAGCAGCTTTGGCGGGGGGAGTACCGCGAACACCGGGGAGCTGTTTTTT. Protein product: CASSFGGGSTANTGELFF.